The 7 T cell receptor beta chains given below trace back to one sample, sequenced in a study of T cell responses to AZD1222 COVID-19 vaccine. Clones were sequenced by immunoSEQ multiplex PCR, and TCRdb holds only the in-frame ones, with some missing. The repertoire holds around 250,000 clones, with 85% to 95% as singletons. Sequenced here: peripheral blood, sampled on day 0 of AZD1222 vaccination. The origin of the receptors is an adult in good health.

The chain links TRBV2 to TRBJ2-1; the D is unclear. V gave up 4 bases and J gave up 0 bases, with 7 bases separating them. The V gene's germline CDR1 is SNHLY and CDR2 FYNNEI. CDR3 length equals 14 residues. The CDR3 DNA follows: TGTGCCAGCAGTGTAGAGAGCTCCTACAATGAGCAGTTCTTC. Translated: CASSVESSYNEQFF. Variable domain in full (rest from reference TRBV2 and TRBJ2-1): EPEVTQTPSHQVTQMGQEVILRCVPISNHLYFYWYRQILGQKVEFLVSFYNNEISEKSEIFDDQFSVERPDGSNFTLKIRSTKLEDSAMYFCASSVESSYNEQFFGPGTRLTVL.

This chain links TRBV28 with TRBJ1-5; D might be TRBD1 (5 bases). Germline lookup yields CDR1 MDHEN and CDR2 SYDVKM. CDR3 size: 15 residues. V was pared by 5 bases and J by 7 bases, with 18 bases between. CDR3 nucleotides: TGTGCCAGCAGTCCCGGCGGCAGGGTGGGCCAGCCCCAGCATTTT. The encoded protein is CASSPGGRVGQPQHF. The entire variable domain, with the rest obtained from reference TRBV28 and TRBJ1-5, is as follows: DVKVTQSSRYLVKRTGEKVFLECVQDMDHENMFWYRQDPGLGLRLIYFSYDVKMKEKGDIPEGYSVSREKKERFSLILESASTNQTSMYLCASSPGGRVGQPQHFGDGTRLSIL.

The rearrangement joins TRBV7-9 to TRBJ2-1, with D possibly being TRBD1 (6 bases). V shed 5 bases and J shed 0 bases, with 11 bases lying between them. CDR1 SEHNR and CDR2 FQNEAQ come from the germline V gene (reference sequence). The CDR3 has 15 residues. CDR3: CASSPRGSSYNEQFF. DNA for the CDR3: TGTGCCAGCAGCCCTAGGGGGAGCTCCTACAATGAGCAGTTCTTC.

The V and J genes are TRBV12-3 or TRBV12-4 and TRBJ2-7; the D gene is possibly TRBD1 (5 bases). V was pared by 9 bases and J by 4 bases, with 10 bases between. The CDR3 totals 11 residues. The CDR3 sequence is CASSGAYEQYF. CDR3 sequence (DNA): TGTGCCAGTTCTGGGGCATACGAGCAGTACTTC.

Details on this clone: This specimen includes other DNA sequences encoding the same CDR3. The chain has TRBV28 and TRBJ1-1; possibly TRBD1 for D (5 bases). Trimming shortened V by 2 bases and J by 4 bases, and 11 bases separated the two germline ends. Germline assignment: CDR1 MDHEN and CDR2 SYDVKM. The CDR3 totals 14 residues. CDR3 loop: CASSLVQGGTEAFF. In DNA form, the CDR3 reads TGTGCCAGCAGTTTAGTTCAGGGAGGCACTGAAGCTTTCTTT.

The rearrangement joins TRBV7-9 to TRBJ2-7; D possibly corresponds to TRBD2 (6 bases). V lost 5 bases and J 7 bases, leaving 21 bases between the germline ends. This CDR3 comprises 15 residues. Germline V gene lookup returns CDR1 SEHNR and CDR2 FQNEAQ (reference sequence). This chain's CDR3 is CASSPQSAGQREQYF. DNA for the CDR3: TGTGCCAGCAGCCCCCAGTCCGCGGGGCAACGGGAGCAGTACTTC. The entire variable domain, with the rest obtained from reference TRBV7-9 and TRBJ2-7, is as follows: DTGVSQNPRHKITKRGQNVTFRCDPISEHNRLYWYRQTLGQGPEFLTYFQNEAQLEKSRLLSDRFSAERPKGSFSTLEIQRTEQGDSAMYLCASSPQSAGQREQYFGPGTRLTVT.

This clone showed up just once. This chain links TRBV20-1 with TRBJ2-2, with D possibly TRBD1 on 6 matching bases. There are 11 residues in the CDR3. The V end was cut by 5 bases, the J end by 6 bases, with 7 bases between. CDR1 and CDR2 (germline): DFQATT, SNEGSKA (reference sequence). The CDR3 is CSAQGSGELFF. CDR3 nucleotide sequence: TGCAGTGCTCAGGGGTCCGGGGAGCTGTTTTTT.